The clone carrying this T cell receptor beta chain came up a few times. Using immunoSEQ multiplex PCR, the repertoire was profiled, and TCRdb retains in-frame clones only, with some absent. The profile shows fewer than 90,000 clones, 80% to 95% of them singletons. The germline V gene has CDR1 SGHTA and CDR2 FQGNSA. CDR3 length: 13 residues. Trimming pared 4 bases from V and 3 bases from J, leaving 10 bases between. The data derive from a study of T cell changes during pregnancy in multiple sclerosis. The V gene is TRBV7-2, the J gene TRBJ2-7; D is uncertain. Source: peripheral blood, taken in the third trimester of pregnancy. This clonotype was sampled from a female donor in good health, enrolled as a control in a pregnancy study. The DNA of the CDR3 is TGTGCCAGCAGCTCAGCCAACATCTACGAGCAGTACTTC. Encoded protein: CASSSANIYEQYF.